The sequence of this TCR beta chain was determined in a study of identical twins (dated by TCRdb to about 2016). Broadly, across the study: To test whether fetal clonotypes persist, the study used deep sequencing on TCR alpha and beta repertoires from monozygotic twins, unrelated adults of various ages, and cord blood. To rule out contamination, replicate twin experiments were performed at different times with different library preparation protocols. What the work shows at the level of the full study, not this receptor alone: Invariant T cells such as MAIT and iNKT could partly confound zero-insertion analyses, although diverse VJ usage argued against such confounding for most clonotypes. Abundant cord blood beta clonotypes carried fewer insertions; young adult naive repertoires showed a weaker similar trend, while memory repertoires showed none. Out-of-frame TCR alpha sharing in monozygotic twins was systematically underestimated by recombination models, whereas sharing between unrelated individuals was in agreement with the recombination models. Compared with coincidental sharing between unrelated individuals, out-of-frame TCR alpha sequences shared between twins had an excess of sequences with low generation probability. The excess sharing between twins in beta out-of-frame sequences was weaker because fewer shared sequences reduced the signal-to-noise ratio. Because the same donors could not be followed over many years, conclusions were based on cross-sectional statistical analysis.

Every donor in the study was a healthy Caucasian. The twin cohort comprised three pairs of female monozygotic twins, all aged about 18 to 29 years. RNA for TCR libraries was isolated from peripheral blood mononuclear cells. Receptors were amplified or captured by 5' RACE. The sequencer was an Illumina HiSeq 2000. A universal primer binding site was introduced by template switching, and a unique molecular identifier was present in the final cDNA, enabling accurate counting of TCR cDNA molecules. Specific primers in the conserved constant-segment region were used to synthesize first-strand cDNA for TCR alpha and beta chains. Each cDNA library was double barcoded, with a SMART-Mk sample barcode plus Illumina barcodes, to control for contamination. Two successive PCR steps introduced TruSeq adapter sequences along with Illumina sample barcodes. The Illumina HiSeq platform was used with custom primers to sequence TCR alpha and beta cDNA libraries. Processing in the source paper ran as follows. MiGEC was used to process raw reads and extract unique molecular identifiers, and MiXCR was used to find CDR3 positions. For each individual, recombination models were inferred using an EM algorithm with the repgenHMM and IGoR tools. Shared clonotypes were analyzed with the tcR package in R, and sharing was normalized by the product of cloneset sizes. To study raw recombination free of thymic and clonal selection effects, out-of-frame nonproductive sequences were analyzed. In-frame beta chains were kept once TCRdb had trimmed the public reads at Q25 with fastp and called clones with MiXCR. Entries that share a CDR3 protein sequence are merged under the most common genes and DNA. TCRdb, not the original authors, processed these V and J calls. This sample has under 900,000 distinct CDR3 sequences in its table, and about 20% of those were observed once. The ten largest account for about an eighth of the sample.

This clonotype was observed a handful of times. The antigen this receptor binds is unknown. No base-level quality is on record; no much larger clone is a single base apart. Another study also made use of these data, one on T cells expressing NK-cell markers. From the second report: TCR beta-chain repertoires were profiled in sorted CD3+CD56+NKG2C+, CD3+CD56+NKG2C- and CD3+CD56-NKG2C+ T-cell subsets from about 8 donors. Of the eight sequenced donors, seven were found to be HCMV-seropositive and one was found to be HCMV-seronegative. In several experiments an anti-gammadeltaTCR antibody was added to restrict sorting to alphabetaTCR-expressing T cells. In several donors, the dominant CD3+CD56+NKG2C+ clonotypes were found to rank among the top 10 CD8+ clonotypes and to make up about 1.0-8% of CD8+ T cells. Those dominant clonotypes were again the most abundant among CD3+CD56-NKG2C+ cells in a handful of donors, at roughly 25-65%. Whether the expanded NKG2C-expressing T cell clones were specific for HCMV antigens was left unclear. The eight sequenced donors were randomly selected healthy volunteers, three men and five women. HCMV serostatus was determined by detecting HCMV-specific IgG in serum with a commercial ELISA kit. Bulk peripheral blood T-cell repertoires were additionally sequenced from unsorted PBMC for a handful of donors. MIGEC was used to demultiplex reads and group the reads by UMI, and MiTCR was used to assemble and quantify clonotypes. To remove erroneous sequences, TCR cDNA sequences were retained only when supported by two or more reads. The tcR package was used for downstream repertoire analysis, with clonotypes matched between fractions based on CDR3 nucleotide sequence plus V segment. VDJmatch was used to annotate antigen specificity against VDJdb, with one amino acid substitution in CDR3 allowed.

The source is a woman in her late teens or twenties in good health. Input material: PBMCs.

The nucleotide sequence is given as TGTGCCAGCAGTTCCGAATCTAGGAATGAGCAGTTCTTC. Its protein product is CASSSESRNEQFF. Recombination linked TRBV12-3 or TRBV12-4 to TRBJ2-1; the D segment cannot be called with confidence. The V end loses 4 bases and the J end loses 7 bases, and a stretch of 11 bases separates them. The CDR3, cysteine through phenylalanine, is 13 amino acids long. Just CDR3 DNA is preserved here, 39 bases in frame from base 1.